These 4 T cell receptor beta chains were sequenced from one sample in a study of T cells after yellow fever vaccination. TCRdb analysed the 5' RACE reads with MiXCR anew, one entry per CDR3 protein. This sample has around 340,000 distinct CDR3 sequences; approximately 12% occur once, and the top ten carry 3% to 4%. This material consisted of CD4+ T cells sorted from PBMCs, taken 15 days after the yellow fever booster vaccination. These receptors were collected from a man aged 18 to 29 who received the YFV17D yellow fever vaccine.

This clonotype occurred a few times. The gene calls are TRBV20-1 and TRBJ2-3, with D hard to call. Germline lookup yields CDR1 DFQATT and CDR2 SNEGSKA (reference sequence). This CDR3 is 13 amino acids long. V dropped 6 bases and J dropped 1 base, with 11 bases sitting between them. The CDR3: CSAWIEGTDTQYF. The CDR3 bases are TGCAGTGCGTGGATCGAGGGCACAGATACGCAGTATTTT.

This clonotype was observed a few times. For the CDR3, the DNA is TGTGCCAGCAGCACAACACCTAATCAGCCCCAGCATTTT. Protein: CASSTTPNQPQHF. This chain joins TRBV7-3 and TRBJ1-5; D ambiguous. Trimming cost V 5 bases and J 4 bases, with 9 bases left between them. Per the germline V gene, CDR1 is SGHTA and CDR2 is FQGTGA. The CDR3 extends over 13 amino acids.

V and J are TRBV12-3 or TRBV12-4 and TRBJ2-2; D gene unclear. The CDR3 covers 17 residues. The V gene lost 4 bases and the J gene lost 1 base, with 16 bases spanning the gap. CDR3 nucleotide sequence: TGTGCCAGCAGTTACCTTCTCGGACCCCGGAACACCGGGGAGCTGTTTTTT. This codes for CASSYLLGPRNTGELFF.

This clonotype was seen a handful of times. It may be a read error: a sequence one base away is much more abundant. The chain has TRBV6-6 and TRBJ2-2, with D tentatively TRBD1 (6 bases). Looked up from germline, CDR1 is MNHNY and CDR2 is SVGAGI (reference sequence). The CDR3 length is 13 residues. Between the trimmed V and J ends, which lost 6 bases and 1 base, there was a span of 6 bases. CDR3 nucleotides: TGTGCCAGCAGGACAGGGAACACCGGGGAGCTGTTTTTT. Residues: CASRTGNTGELFF.